Below are 2 T cell receptor beta chains sequenced from a single sample in a study of blood T cell repertoires in COVID-19. Produced via immunoSEQ multiplex PCR; TCRdb's table is partial and in-frame only. The sample holds 95,000 to 150,000 clones, 60% to 85% seen once. The sequenced material came from peripheral blood. The receptors here all came from a human donor with acute or convalescent COVID-19. The donor label of this sample is uncertain.

The CDR3: CAWSPGGTEAFF. The CDR3 region has the DNA TGTGCCTGGAGTCCAGGGGGCACTGAAGCTTTCTTT. The rearrangement links TRBV30 to TRBJ1-1; 7 positions agree with TRBD1. The V gene end was trimmed by 2 bases and the J gene end by 4 bases; junction bases not matched to a gene: 1. CDR3 length equals 12 residues. Germline CDR1 reads GTSNPN; CDR2 reads SVGIG (reference sequence).

The V gene is TRBV19, the J gene TRBJ2-1; D is perhaps TRBD2 (5 bases). CDR3 length: 13 residues. Germline-derived CDR1 and CDR2 are LNHDA and SQIVND (reference sequence). Trimming cost V 2 bases and J 6 bases, with 8 bases left between them. The CDR3 nucleotides are TGTGCCAGTAGTATACAGGACTCCAATGAGCAGTTCTTC. Its protein product is CASSIQDSNEQFF.